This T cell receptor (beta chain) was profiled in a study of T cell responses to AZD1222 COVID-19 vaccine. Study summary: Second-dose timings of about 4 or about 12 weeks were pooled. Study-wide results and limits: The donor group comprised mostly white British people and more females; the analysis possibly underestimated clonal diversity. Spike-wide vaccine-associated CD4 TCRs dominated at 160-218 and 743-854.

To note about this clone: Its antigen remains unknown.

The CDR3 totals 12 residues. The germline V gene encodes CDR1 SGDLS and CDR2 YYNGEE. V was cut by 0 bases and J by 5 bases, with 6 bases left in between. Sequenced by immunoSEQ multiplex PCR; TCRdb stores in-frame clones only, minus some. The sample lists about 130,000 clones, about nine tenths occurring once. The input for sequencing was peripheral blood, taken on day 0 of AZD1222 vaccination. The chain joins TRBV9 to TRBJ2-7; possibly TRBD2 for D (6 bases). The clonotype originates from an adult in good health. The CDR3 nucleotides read TGTGCCAGCAGCGTAGCGGGGGACGAGCAGTACTTC. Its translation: CASSVAGDEQYF.